Shown below are 30 T cell receptor beta chains from a single sample sequenced in a study of cytomegalovirus exposure and HLA in healthy donors. Primers included in the PCR were 60 Vbeta and 13 Jbeta primers. Clones were sequenced by immunoSEQ multiplex PCR, and TCRdb holds only the in-frame ones, with some missing. This table holds approximately 260,000 clones, 92% found once. The sequenced sample was PBMCs. These receptors all stem from a girl aged 2 to 10 in good health and CMV-seronegative.

V gene TRBV7-9 combines with J gene TRBJ2-7, with D perhaps TRBD1 (6 bases). Looked up from germline, CDR1 is SEHNR and CDR2 is FQNEAQ (reference sequence). V dropped 5 bases and J dropped 0 bases, with 23 bases sitting between them. This CDR3 comprises 18 residues. The CDR3 DNA is TGTGCCAGCAGCGGCAGACAGGCTCCCATCCCTCCCTCCTACGAGCAGTACTTC. Translation: CASSGRQAPIPPSYEQYF.

The V gene is TRBV18, the J gene TRBJ2-7; D is undetermined. Per the germline V gene, CDR1 is KGHSH and CDR2 is LQKENI. V was trimmed by 0 bases and J by 0 bases, leaving 6 bases between them. The CDR3 consists of 14 residues. The CDR3 sequence is CASSPPQVSYEQYF. CDR3 sequence (DNA): TGTGCCAGCTCACCACCGCAGGTCTCCTACGAGCAGTACTTC. The full variable domain, its missing parts supplied by reference TRBV18 and TRBJ2-7, is NAGVMQNPRHLVRRRGQEARLRCSPMKGHSHVYWYRQLPEEGLKFMVYLQKENIIDESGMPKERFSAEFPKEGPSILRIQQVVRGDSAAYFCASSPPQVSYEQYFGPGTRLTVT.

The V gene is TRBV5-5, the J gene TRBJ1-4, with TRBD1 matching 8 bases. V lost 4 bases and J lost 6; bases outside the gene matches: 8. The V gene's germline CDR1 is SGHKS and CDR2 YYEKEE (reference sequence). The CDR3 is 15 amino acids. CDR3 loop: CASSRGQGRDEKLFF. CDR3 coding DNA: TGTGCCAGCAGCCGAGGACAGGGTCGGGATGAAAAACTGTTTTTT. The variable domain in full, with the rest retrieved from reference TRBV5-5 and TRBJ1-4, is DAGVTQSPTHLIKTRGQQVTLRCSPISGHKSVSWYQQVLGQGPQFIFQYYEKEERGRGNFPDRFSARQFPNYSSELNVNALLLGDSALYLCASSRGQGRDEKLFFGSGTQLSVL.

The chain recombines TRBV13 with TRBJ2-7, with TRBD1 matching 9 bases. V shed 5 bases and J 3 bases; nucleotides not matched to a gene: 5. Germline loops: CDR1 PRHDT, CDR2 FYEKMQ (reference sequence). The CDR3 covers 14 residues. CDR3 nucleotide sequence: TGTGCCAGCAGCCCACCGGACAGGGGCTACGAGCAGTACTTC. This codes for CASSPPDRGYEQYF.

This chain uses TRBV28 with TRBJ2-7; 10 bases map to TRBD2. V was clipped by 10 bases and J by 0 bases; unmatched bases: 18. The CDR3 has 18 amino acids. CDR1 is MDHEN, CDR2 SYDVKM, per germline. The CDR3 DNA follows: TGTGCCACCAAAACAAGACTAGCGGGCCTTCAGAGCTCCTACGAGCAGTACTTC. This codes for CATKTRLAGLQSSYEQYF.

This chain connects TRBV2 to TRBJ1-5, with 7 bases aligning to TRBD1. Losses at the gene ends were 3 bases for V and 10 bases for J; bases not matched to a gene: 12. Germline loops: CDR1 SNHLY, CDR2 FYNNEI. The length of the CDR3 is 15 residues. CDR3 sequence reads: CASSDPPDRSSPQHF. The DNA of the CDR3 is TGTGCCAGCAGTGACCCCCCGGACAGGTCGTCTCCCCAGCATTTT.

The chain couples TRBV5-6 to TRBJ2-1, with TRBD2 identical over 10 bases. CDR3 length: 18 amino acids. Trimming cost V 1 base and J 7 bases; bases outside gene matches: 14. CDR1 and CDR2 from the germline V gene are SGHDT and YYEEEE. The CDR3 here is CASSLSRAGGPPWNEQFF. Written as DNA, the CDR3 is TGTGCCAGCAGCTTGAGTCGAGCGGGAGGGCCTCCGTGGAATGAGCAGTTCTTC.

For this clone: At one of its ends the junction is not consistent with the germline gene, which may arise from a read error. The chain combines TRBV9 with TRBJ2-7; a possible D gene is TRBD2 (7 bases). The CDR3 is 15 residues long. CDR1 and CDR2 from the germline V gene are SGDLS and YYNGEE. The CDR3: CASSQMGGASYGQYF. The CDR3 region has the DNA TGTGCCAGCAGTCAGATGGGGGGGGCGAGCTACGGGCAGTACTTC.

About this clone: The same CDR3 arises from other DNA sequences in this sample as well. The V and J genes are TRBV7-2 and TRBJ2-7; TRBD2 matches at 11 bases. Germline V gives CDR1 SGHTA, CDR2 FQGNSA. This CDR3 contains 14 residues. With 5 bases clipped from V and 2 bases from J, the junction kept 2 bases outside the gene matches. This chain's CDR3 is CASSPTSGAYEQYF. The CDR3 bases are TGTGCCAGCAGCCCGACTAGCGGGGCCTACGAGCAGTACTTC.

The chain couples TRBV5-5 to TRBJ2-2; D is unresolved. The CDR3 contains 12 residues. V was trimmed by 4 bases and J by 7 bases, leaving 8 bases between them. Germline CDR1 and CDR2: SGHKS and YYEKEE (reference sequence). The CDR3 region is CASSRTGGELFF. The CDR3 region has the DNA TGTGCCAGCAGCCGAACCGGCGGGGAGCTGTTTTTT.

The chain combines TRBV29-1 with TRBJ1-4; TRBD1 matches 8 bases. CDR1 is SQVTM, CDR2 ANQGSEA, per germline. Losses at the gene ends were 4 bases for V and 8 bases for J; bases not matched to a gene: 12. This CDR3 is built from 15 residues. This chain's CDR3 is CSVGVSLQGGEKLFF. CDR3 DNA sequence: TGCAGCGTTGGAGTTAGCCTACAGGGGGGAGAAAAACTGTTTTTT.

This clone was observed a single time. V is TRBV7-2 and J is TRBJ2-3, with TRBD2 matching 8 bases. Per germline, CDR1 SGHTA and CDR2 FQGNSA. This CDR3 is built from 14 residues. The V gene end was trimmed by 5 bases and the J gene end by 3 bases; junction bases not matched to a gene: 4. The CDR3 protein is CASSLSGTTDTQYF. The DNA for the CDR3 is TGTGCCAGCAGCCTTAGCGGGACGACAGATACGCAGTATTTT. Complete variable domain (other parts from reference TRBV7-2 and TRBJ2-3): GAGVSQSPSNKVTEKGKDVELRCDPISGHTALYWYRQSLGQGLEFLIYFQGNSAPDKSGLPSDRFSAERTGGSVSTLTIQRTQQEDSAVYLCASSLSGTTDTQYFGPGTRLTVL.

This chain connects TRBV6-1 to TRBJ2-1, with 9 bases identical to TRBD1. The germline CDR1 and CDR2 sequences are MNHNS and SASEGT. The CDR3 has 15 residues. V shed 5 bases and J 8 bases; nucleotides not matched to a gene: 10. CDR3 residues: CASSWSGTGYDEQFF. CDR3 sequence (DNA): TGTGCCAGCAGTTGGTCCGGGACAGGGTATGATGAGCAGTTCTTC.

The rearrangement uses TRBV4-1 and TRBJ2-7, with a weak D call TRBD1 (6 bases). V lost 3 bases and J lost 6, with 9 bases in between. The germline CDR1 and CDR2 sequences are MGHRA and YSYEKL. This CDR3 spans 12 amino acids. In DNA form, the CDR3 reads TGCGCCAGCAGCCACAGGGGCGGCGAGCAGTACTTC. It encodes CASSHRGGEQYF.

The genes are TRBV19 and TRBJ2-1; the D is unclear. With 7 bases removed from V and 5 bases from J, the gap between germline ends came to 12 bases. The CDR3 has 13 residues. Germline V gives CDR1 LNHDA, CDR2 SQIVND (reference sequence). The CDR3 DNA reads TGTGCCAGTATGAGAGGTATCAACAATGAGCAGTTCTTC. Its translation is CASMRGINNEQFF.

The chain joins TRBV6-6 to TRBJ1-5, with TRBD1 as a possible D gene (5 bases). Germline CDR1 MNHNY, CDR2 SVGAGI (reference sequence). The germline V and J ends were trimmed by 4 bases and 5 bases, with 6 bases remaining between them. This CDR3 spans 12 amino acids. The CDR3 DNA is TGTGCCAGCAGTTGGGGGGATCAGCCCCAGCATTTT. This encodes CASSWGDQPQHF.

CDR3 bases: TGCGCCAGCAGCTACGACAACTCCTACGAGCAGTACTTC. This translates into CASSYDNSYEQYF. The J gene is TRBJ2-7, the V gene TRBV5-1; no reliable D call. The V gene's germline CDR1 is SGHRS and CDR2 YFSETQ. The V gene lost 3 bases and the J gene lost 0 bases, with 7 bases spanning the gap. CDR3 size: 13 residues.

For the CDR3, the DNA is TGTGCCAGCAGCTTAGCCCAGGGGGCGGCTAATGAAAAACTGTTTTTT. This encodes CASSLAQGAANEKLFF. The rearrangement links TRBV7-9 to TRBJ1-4, with TRBD1 matching over 8 bases. Germline V gene lookup returns CDR1 SEHNR and CDR2 FQNEAQ (reference sequence). The CDR3 consists of 16 residues. The ends lost 0 bases at V and 3 bases at J; junction bases unmatched: 3. The whole variable domain, remainder taken from reference TRBV7-9 and TRBJ1-4, is DTGVSQNPRHKITKRGQNVTFRCDPISEHNRLYWYRQTLGQGPEFLTYFQNEAQLEKSRLLSDRFSAERPKGSFSTLEIQRTEQGDSAMYLCASSLAQGAANEKLFFGSGTQLSVL.

This clone has a single count. This chain links TRBV28 with TRBJ2-1, with 9 bases that match TRBD2. The CDR3 consists of 16 residues. Per germline, CDR1 MDHEN and CDR2 SYDVKM. Trimming cost V 1 base and J 3 bases; bases outside gene matches: 4. CDR3 DNA: TGTGCCAGCAGTTTATTCGGACTAGCGTACTACAATGAGCAGTTCTTC. Residues: CASSLFGLAYYNEQFF.

This rearrangement joins TRBV6-1 to TRBJ1-3; D is undetermined. CDR3 length: 15 amino acids. CDR1 and CDR2 from the germline V gene are MNHNS and SASEGT. V lost 6 bases and J 0 bases, leaving 12 bases between the germline ends. CDR3 sequence: CASRTGPNSGNTIYF. The CDR3, as DNA: TGTGCCAGCAGGACGGGTCCAAACTCTGGAAACACCATATATTTT.

CDR3 in DNA: TGCGCCAGCACCCTAGGGACAGGGTTCGTACCTCAAAAGAACACTGAAGCTTTCTTT. Its protein is CASTLGTGFVPQKNTEAFF. The chain links TRBV10-1 to TRBJ1-1, with 9 bases matching TRBD1. The CDR3 runs to 19 residues. Germline CDR1 reads WNHNN; CDR2 reads SYGVQD (reference sequence). V was clipped by 7 bases and J by 1 base; unmatched bases: 19.

V is TRBV30 and J is TRBJ2-2, with TRBD1 matching over 9 bases. Trimming cost V 4 bases and J 3 bases; bases outside gene matches: 6. The germline V gene encodes CDR1 GTSNPN and CDR2 SVGIG (reference sequence). The CDR3 has 15 residues. CDR3: CAWIKGQGYTGELFF. CDR3 in DNA: TGTGCCTGGATCAAAGGACAGGGGTACACCGGGGAGCTGTTTTTT.

The chain has TRBV7-8 and TRBJ2-6; D gene ambiguous. The V gene lost 1 base and the J gene lost 0 bases, with 13 bases spanning the gap. The germline V gene encodes CDR1 SGHVS and CDR2 FQNEAQ. The CDR3 consists of 18 residues. For the CDR3, the DNA is TGTGCCAGCAGCTTAGTCGGTTTTCCTTTCTCTGGGGCCAACGTCCTGACTTTC. The encoded protein is CASSLVGFPFSGANVLTF.

V is TRBV27 and J is TRBJ1-6; 8 positions match TRBD1. CDR1 is MNHEY, CDR2 SMNVEV, per germline (reference sequence). The CDR3 sequence is 13 residues long. V was pared by 10 bases and J by 7 bases, with 6 bases of the junction left unmatched. The CDR3 reads CATRTGLNSPLHF. Written as DNA, the CDR3 is TGTGCCACCAGGACAGGGTTGAATTCACCCCTCCACTTT.

V and J are TRBV6-5 and TRBJ2-1; the match to TRBD1 covers 8 bases. This CDR3 has 14 residues. Germline CDR1 and CDR2: MNHEY and SVGAGI. Germline trimming cut 5 bases from V and 3 bases from J; bases unmatched to any gene: 3. CDR3 sequence (DNA): TGTGCCAGCAGTCCCGACAGGGGCTACAATGAGCAGTTCTTC. Protein sequence: CASSPDRGYNEQFF.

The chain recombines TRBV5-5 with TRBJ1-5; TRBD1 agrees at 7 bases. The junction had 5 bases not matched to a gene; V was cut back by 4 bases and J by 4 bases. The CDR3 contains 14 residues. Germline V CDR1 and CDR2: SGHKS, YYEKEE (reference sequence). CDR3 in amino acids: CASSPDRVNQPQHF. The CDR3 DNA sequence: TGTGCCAGCAGCCCCGACAGGGTTAATCAGCCCCAGCATTTT.

The chain has TRBV19 and TRBJ1-5, with D tentatively TRBD1 (5 bases). The CDR3 spans 16 residues. Germline CDR1 LNHDA, CDR2 SQIVND (reference sequence). V dropped 5 bases and J dropped 3 bases, with 17 bases sitting between them. CDR3 nucleotides: TGTGCCAGTAGTGGGGACCCGGGACTTTCCAATCAGCCCCAGCATTTT. It encodes CASSGDPGLSNQPQHF.

The sample holds a few counts of this clone. This chain joins TRBV6-5 and TRBJ1-5; D possibly corresponds to TRBD1 (6 bases). The CDR3 runs to 14 residues. V was shortened by 5 bases and J by 2 bases, with 10 bases between the two germline ends. The germline V gene has CDR1 MNHEY and CDR2 SVGAGI. DNA for the CDR3: TGTGCCAGCAGTGACAGGAGAGGCAATCAGCCCCAGCATTTT. Protein sequence: CASSDRRGNQPQHF.

The chain is built from TRBV28 and TRBJ2-1; 9 bases line up with TRBD1. The CDR3 runs to 18 residues. V lost 5 bases to trimming and J lost 3 bases; unmatched junction nucleotides: 14. Germline V gene data show CDR1 as MDHEN and CDR2 as SYDVKM. The CDR3 loop reads CASSPLADGTGSYNEQFF. The CDR3 coding sequence is TGTGCCAGCAGTCCCCTGGCGGACGGGACAGGGAGCTACAATGAGCAGTTCTTC.

V usage is TRBV6-6 and J usage is TRBJ1-4, with 10 bases matching TRBD1. This CDR3 has 15 residues. CDR1 and CDR2 from the germline V gene are MNHNY and SVGAGI (reference sequence). The V and J ends lost 6 bases and 2 bases, in that order; junction bases with no gene match: 3. The CDR3 nucleotides are TGTGCCAGCAGCCGACAGGGGGCGACTAATGAAAAACTGTTTTTT. This gives the protein CASSRQGATNEKLFF.